Following are 3 T cell receptor beta chains from one sample sequenced in a study of T-cell memory formation after mild COVID-19. TCRdb used MiXCR to reprocess the 5' RACE reads, holding one entry per CDR3 protein. The table shows tens of thousands of distinct CDR3 sequences, with around 15% occurring only once. The sequenced sample was PBMCs or a T cell subset sorted from them (not recorded which). These receptors all come from a man between 18 and 35 years old who had mild COVID-19 (a few samples of this study predate the infection). Cell type and time point are not known.

The J gene is TRBJ2-1, the V gene TRBV9; D is perhaps TRBD2 (6 bases). V lost 3 bases and J lost 9, with 22 bases in between. The germline V gene encodes CDR1 SGDLS and CDR2 YYNGEE. The CDR3 consists of 16 residues. CDR3 sequence: CASSATRASEVTEQFF. Here the CDR3 DNA reads TGTGCCAGCAGCGCCACTCGGGCTAGCGAGGTAACTGAGCAGTTCTTC.

In this sample, this clonotype turned up a few times. One end of the junction varies from germline; a read error may be responsible. The J gene is TRBJ1-4, the V gene TRBV29-1; D remains ambiguous. Germline lookup yields CDR1 SQVTM and CDR2 ANQGSEA. The CDR3 contains 13 residues. The CDR3 protein is CSVERKGRPGNLF. CDR3 coding DNA: TGCAGCGTTGAGCGCAAGGGTAGGCCCGGGAATCTTTTT.

Ten or more counts support this clonotype. The rearrangement uses TRBV15 and TRBJ2-3; TRBD1 might be the D (7 bases). Germline V gene lookup returns CDR1 LNHNV and CDR2 YYDKDF (reference sequence). The CDR3 covers 14 residues. V was clipped by 8 bases and J by 2 bases, with 14 bases between them. The CDR3 spells CATRAGGYTDTQYF. The CDR3 coding sequence is TGTGCCACCCGGGCAGGGGGGTACACAGATACGCAGTATTTT.